The clone carrying this T cell receptor beta chain was seen only a few times. This sample was included in a study of T cells after yellow fever vaccination. One entry per CDR3 protein results from TCRdb running MiXCR on the 5' RACE reads. Here the sample spans 450,000 to 550,000 distinct CDR3 sequences, 21% being singletons. The sequence came from a man aged 18 to 29 who received the YFV17D yellow fever vaccine. The sample was PBMCs, taken approximately 22 days after the first yellow fever vaccination.

The CDR3 loop reads CASSKSGGDNEQFF. CDR3 DNA: TGTGCCAGCTCGAAGTCGGGGGGAGACAATGAGCAGTTCTTC. This sequence joins TRBV18 and TRBJ2-1; 7 positions match TRBD2. Germline lookup yields CDR1 KGHSH and CDR2 LQKENI. V gave up 6 bases and J gave up 5 bases; unmatched junction bases: 7. The CDR3 consists of 14 residues. Together with reference TRBV18 and TRBJ2-1, the CDR3 gives the full variable domain: NAGVMQNPRHLVRRRGQEARLRCSPMKGHSHVYWYRQLPEEGLKFMVYLQKENIIDESGMPKERFSAEFPKEGPSILRIQQVVRGDSAAYFCASSKSGGDNEQFFGPGTRLTVL.